The source of this T cell receptor beta chain is a study of shared clonotypes between healthy human individuals. Germline assignment: CDR1 SGDLS and CDR2 YYNGEE. The V and J ends lost 4 bases and 2 bases, in that order; junction bases with no gene match: 20. This CDR3 is 20 amino acids long. The healthy adult donors were HIV-negative and reported no recent acute infections or vaccinations. Study results and limitations: About 5% of naive CD4 clonotypes were shared across four donors. Depth of sequencing was expected to influence donor clonotype sharing.

Clones were sequenced by immunoSEQ multiplex PCR, and TCRdb holds only the in-frame ones, with some missing. Here the sample spans roughly 720,000 clones, around 91% being singletons. Points on this clone: No antigen is known for it.

The chain carries TRBV9 and TRBJ2-7; 11 positions agree with TRBD1. The TCR was taken from a man aged 18-30 years in good health. Some clones in this sample may be carry-over from other donors' samples. The source material was memory CD8+ T cells from PBMCs. The sample's subset: CD45RO+ cells pooled with CCR7-negative TemRA cells. CDR3 in amino acids: CASSSPVEDRGLLGAYEQYF. The CDR3 DNA reads TGTGCCAGCAGCTCACCCGTGGAGGACAGGGGGCTCCTTGGGGCCTACGAGCAGTACTTC.